The clone carrying this T cell receptor beta chain was recorded only once. The antigen is not known. The data originate from a study of cytomegalovirus exposure and HLA in healthy donors. The study ran its PCR with 60 Vbeta and 13 Jbeta primers. Assay: immunoSEQ multiplex PCR; the TCRdb copy retains only in-frame clones and omits some. Of 170,000 or so clones listed, over 75% are singletons. The CDR3 consists of 13 residues. Per germline, CDR1 GTSNPN and CDR2 SVGIG (reference sequence). Trimming pared 2 bases from V and 1 base from J, leaving 6 bases between. General study findings and limits: The listing of 150 to 200 TCR beta chains classed them as cytomegalovirus-associated. Previously analyzed data showed that most TCR beta V segments were productive at a frequency of about 87% or about 30%.

The chain recombines TRBV30 with TRBJ1-5; D remains ambiguous. The sequence derives from a woman aged 30 to 39 in good health and CMV-seronegative. The sample consisted of PBMCs. The CDR3 region is CAWSKTSNQPQHF. CDR3 nucleotide sequence: TGTGCCTGGAGTAAAACAAGCAATCAGCCCCAGCATTTT.